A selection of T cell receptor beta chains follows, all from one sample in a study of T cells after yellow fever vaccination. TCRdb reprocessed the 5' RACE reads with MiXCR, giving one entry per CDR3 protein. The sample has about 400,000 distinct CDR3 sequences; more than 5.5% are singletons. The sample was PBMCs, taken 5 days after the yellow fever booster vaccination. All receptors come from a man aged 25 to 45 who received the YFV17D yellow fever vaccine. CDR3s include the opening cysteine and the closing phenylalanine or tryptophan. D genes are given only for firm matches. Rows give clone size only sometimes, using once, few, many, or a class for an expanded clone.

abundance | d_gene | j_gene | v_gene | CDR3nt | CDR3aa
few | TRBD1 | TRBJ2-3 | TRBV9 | TGTGCCAGCAGCCCATTCGGACAGGGCACAGATACGCAGTATTTT | CASSPFGQGTDTQYF
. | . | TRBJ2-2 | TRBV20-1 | TGCAGTGCTAGTGATAGCGCTGGCGGGGAGCTGTTTTTT | CSASDSAGGELFF
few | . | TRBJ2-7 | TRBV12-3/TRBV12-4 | TGTGCCAGCAGCCCAGGACTACCTGGCCAGTACTTC | CASSPGLPGQYF
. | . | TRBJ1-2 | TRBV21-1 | TGTGCCACCAAGTGGAGGCTAGAGTATGGCTACACCTTC | CATKWRLEYGYTF
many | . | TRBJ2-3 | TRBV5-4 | TGTGCCAGCAGCGGGGGGGATACGCAGTATTTT | CASSGGDTQYF
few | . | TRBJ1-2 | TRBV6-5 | TGTGCCAGCAGTTACACCCAGCTCATAGGAATCTATGGCTACACCTTC | CASSYTQLIGIYGYTF
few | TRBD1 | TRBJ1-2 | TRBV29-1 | TGCAGCGGCTACAGGGGCCGGTCCAATGGCTACACCTTC | CSGYRGRSNGYTF
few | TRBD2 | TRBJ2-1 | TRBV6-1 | TGTGCCAGCAGTAGACTAGCGTACAATGAGCAGTTCTTC | CASSRLAYNEQFF
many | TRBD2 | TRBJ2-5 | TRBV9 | TGTGCCAGCAGCGGAGGGACTAGTGCGGAGACCCAGTACTTC | CASSGGTSAETQYF
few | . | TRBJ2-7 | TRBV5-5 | TGTGCCAGCAGCACACCTGGAGGAGGGGCGTACGAGCAGTACTTC | CASSTPGGGAYEQYF
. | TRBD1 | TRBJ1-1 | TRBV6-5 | TGTGCCAGCAGTTACGGGACAGGGGAGACTGAAGCTTTCTTT | CASSYGTGETEAFF
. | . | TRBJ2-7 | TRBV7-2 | TGTGCCAGCAGCTCGTTCCGACAGCCACCCGAGCAGTACTTC | CASSSFRQPPEQYF
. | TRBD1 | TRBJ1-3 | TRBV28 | TGTGCCAGCACAAACCCGAGGGGGCCCCGCGGTGGAAACACCATATATTTT | CASTNPRGPRGGNTIYF
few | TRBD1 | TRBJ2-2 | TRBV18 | TGTGCCAGCTCACCGTGGGACAGGGGGCTAAACGGGGAGCTGTTTTTT | CASSPWDRGLNGELFF
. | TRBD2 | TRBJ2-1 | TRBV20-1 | TGCAGTGCTTCTCGGGAGTTAGCGGGAGGTTCCCATGAGCAGTTCTTC | CSASRELAGGSHEQFF
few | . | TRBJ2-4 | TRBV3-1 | TGTGCCAGCAGCCATACCTCACGAAGGAGGGAGGACATTCAGTACTTC | CASSHTSRRREDIQYF
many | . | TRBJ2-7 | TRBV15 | TGTGCCACCAGCAGAGCTACCTACGGACACGCCGCCTACTACGAGCAGTACTTC | CATSRATYGHAAYYEQYF
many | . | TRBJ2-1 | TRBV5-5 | TGTGCCAGCACCCCGGGGGGCAGATACAATGAGCAGTTCTTC | CASTPGGRYNEQFF